This note documents a single T cell receptor (beta chain) sequence. Its specific antigen is unknown. Base qualities are not recorded, but no much larger clone differs from it by a single base. This sample was taken from a study of beta chain features in type 1 diabetes listed by TCRdb under 2018. About the investigation overall: No differences in mean age, gender distribution, total cell number or subset yield were found between patients and healthy donors. A total of about 100,000,000 sorted cells were examined across all samples, and RNA yield correlated strongly with the number of cells per subset. In the study, recently diagnosed type 1 diabetes patients and matched healthy donors were compared on the TCRB repertoires of their sorted circulating CD4+ T cell subsets. Regulatory and stem cell-like memory subsets were isolated from only 8 patients and roughly eight healthy donors, whereas naive and central memory subsets came from all 30 or so donors. Points the paper makes about the study in general: Shorter templates might be favored by PCR, yet because patient and control samples were amplified and corrected together, any such skew would affect both groups equally. Because cDNA rather than genomic DNA was sequenced, highly expressing activated cells could have been over-represented, although no difference in activation and CD3 levels was found between groups. Only small numbers of individuals were included in the HLA sub-analyses, which left unresolved whether HLA type had any influence on TCRB rearrangement. Naive, central memory and regulatory TCRB repertoires appeared to be more alike among patients than among healthy donors. A moderate but significant shortening of TCRB CDR3 length was observed in type 1 diabetes patients in all four CD4+ subsets. Patients with type 1 diabetes made fewer insertions and deleted more nucleotides at VDJ recombination sites, implying thymic rearrangement abnormalities.

A single peripheral blood draw of about 116 mL on average was collected from each donor into heparinised tubes. Using a panel that included CD45RO, CCR7, CD25, CD127, CD95 and CD27, naive, central memory, regulatory and stem cell-like memory CD4+ T cells were sorted on a BD FACSAria II. Every sorted population had a purity above 95%. PBMCs were isolated immediately by Lymphoprep density gradient centrifugation and stained directly without culture. To minimize batch effects, samples were stained and sorted in pairs, one healthy donor with one patient per experiment. CDR1 and CDR2 were assigned from the germline V gene as SGDLS and YYNGEE. V sheds 0 bases and J sheds 3 bases, leaving 6 bases between their ends. The CDR3 goes from the cysteine to the phenylalanine over 14 residues. CDR3 DNA only is kept here, 42 bases in frame from base 1. All of the isolated RNA was reverse transcribed with the High Capacity cDNA Reverse Transcription Kit, so expressed TCRB transcripts were sequenced. Deep immunoSEQ sequencing was performed on naive, central memory and regulatory T cell samples, with an average of about 4 million total reads per sample. Sorted cells were lysed in RLT buffer, and RNA was extracted using DNase-treated RNeasy Micro or Mini kits according to cell number. To prevent cross-contamination, every cell subset was processed on its own, while patient and healthy donor samples were processed together. Using the immunoSEQ multiplex PCR, TCRB sequences were amplified from cDNA into 87-bp fragments spanning the CDR3 region. Sequencing of the amplicons was done on the Illumina HiSeq platform. The authors' analysis ran thus. PCR bias was computationally corrected using synthetic template baselines, reads within Hamming distance 2 were collapsed, and singletons that could not be merged were discarded. By aligning reads against IMGT, V, D and J genes, CDR3 length, and insertions or deletions at six rearrangement sites were assigned. Within each subset, clonotype counts were normalized to the number of sorted cells before true diversity and Gini coefficients were calculated with the tcR R package. The overlap coefficient, calculated on TCRB nucleotide sequences, was used to quantify repertoire sharing. As a proxy for the pre-selection repertoire, out-of-frame TCRB sequences from naive cells were analyzed. Sourced from immuneACCESS, this table was stored by TCRdb with only in-frame sequences that have V and J called. A share of the clones is absent; for the studies checked, an unresolved V gene accounts for under half, and the remainder has no known explanation. The V and J calls and clone size were taken over from that table, and D and trimming were inferred from the DNA. Recorded for this sample are 600,000 to 750,000 clones; over 10% of them occurred a single time. The ten largest clonotypes hold 0.095% to 0.15% of the sample.

The chain is encoded by TRBV9 joined to TRBJ2-2; the D segment cannot be called with confidence. The receptor comes from a man aged 25-40 years with type 1 diabetes. The source material was naive CD4+ T cells from blood. The cell subset or site label for this specimen denotes: true naive CD4+ T cells. The CDR3 loop reads CASSVVPDTGELFF. The nucleotides read TGTGCCAGCAGCGTAGTTCCAGACACCGGGGAGCTGTTTTTT.